This T cell receptor (beta chain) emerged from a study of OX40 agonist ivuxolimab in advanced cancers. Trimming took off 0 bases at V and 3 bases at J, with 8 bases between the two ends. The CDR3 length is 14 residues. The germline gives CDR1 MNHEY, CDR2 SVGAGI. TCRdb's table, derived via immunoSEQ multiplex PCR, lists solely in-frame clones and lacks some. The sample has about 69,000 clones, over 80% seen once. This specimen was CD4+ or CD8+ T cells sorted from blood, taken in a trial of the OX40 agonist ivuxolimab. The chain has TRBV6-5 and TRBJ1-2, with unresolved D. This receptor was taken from an adult with an advanced solid tumor such as melanoma, head and neck, liver or kidney cancer. In DNA form, the CDR3 reads TGTGCCAGCAGTTACTCGAAGCGGGACTATGGCTACACCTTC. Amino acids: CASSYSKRDYGYTF.